The 6 T cell receptor beta chains below all came from one sample that was sequenced in a study of tissue T cells after allogeneic stem cell transplantation. Method: immunoSEQ multiplex PCR; TCRdb's copy keeps in-frame clones and lacks some. Here the sample spans 8,500 to 9,000 clones, around two fifths being singletons. Described time point: mouse harvest day 7 after allogeneic transplant. Mouse grafts combined 10^7 T-cell-depleted bone marrow cells with 10^6 splenic CD5+ T cells. The sequencing input was skin. The receptors stem from a female BALB/c mouse given C57BL/6 T cells with graft-versus-host disease after an allogeneic hematopoietic cell transplant.

As to this clone: All gene names here are mouse names. The read halts 1 residue ahead of the CDR3 end, with the missing end drawn from the germline J gene. V is TRBV1 and J is TRBJ1-1; D remains unclear. Trimming pared 0 bases from V and 0 bases from J, leaving 2 bases between. The germline gives CDR1 NSQYPW, CDR2 LRSPGD (reference sequence). This CDR3 spans 13 amino acids. CDR3 amino acids: CTCSAESNTEVFF. CDR3 DNA (partial): TGCACCTGCAGTGCAGAGTCAAACACAGAAGTCTTC.

On this clone itself: All gene names here are mouse names. The read stops 1 residue short of the end of the CDR3; the missing end is completed from the germline J gene. The chain is built from TRBV20 and TRBJ2-3, with 8 nucleotides matching TRBD2. The CDR3 is 15 residues long. CDR1 GFQATS and CDR2 STVNSAI come from the germline V gene. V shed 1 base, J shed 0 bases, and the junction held 3 bases outside the gene matches. Incomplete CDR3 DNA: TGTGGTGCTAGGGTCTGGGGGGCTAGTGCAGAAACGCTGTAT. Its protein product is CGARVWGASAETLY. The full CDR3 protein reads CGARVWGASAETLYF. The variable domain in full, completed from reference TRBV20 and TRBJ2-3, reads GALVYQYPRRTICKSGTSMRMECQAVGFQATSVAWYRQSPQKTFELIALSTVNSAIKYEQNFTQEKFPISHPNLSFSSMTVLNAYLEDRGLYLCGARVWGASAETLYFGSGTRLTVL.

To note about this clone: The genes are named according to mouse. The DNA ends 1 residue before the CDR3 does, and the rest of the CDR3 is filled in from the germline J gene. V is TRBV26 and J is TRBJ1-1; D unresolved. CDR3 length: 13 amino acids. Germline V lookup: CDR1 KGHPV, CDR2 FQNQEV (reference sequence). The V end lost 2 bases, the J end lost 0 bases, and 4 bases lay between the germline ends. Here the CDR3 reads CASSLVANTEVFF. The sequenced part of the CDR3 DNA is TGTGCCAGCAGTCTGGTGGCAAACACAGAAGTCTTC.

Points on this clone: Gene names are mouse gene names. Sequencing ends 1 residue short of the CDR3 end; the germline J gene provides the rest. This chain joins TRBV26 and TRBJ2-7; 8 nucleotides agree with TRBD2. This CDR3 spans 14 amino acids. V shed 3 bases and J 4 bases; nucleotides not matched to a gene: 5. Germline V gene sequence: CDR1 KGHPV, CDR2 FQNQEV (reference sequence). Incomplete CDR3 DNA: TGTGCCAGCAGTCTACCCTGGGGGGCTTATGAACAGTAC. Translation gives CASSLPWGAYEQY. The CDR3 as a whole reads CASSLPWGAYEQYF.

About this clone itself: The listed genes are named as in mouse. The CDR3 loop is CASSLGTGRKVFF. CDR3 bases read: TGTGCCAGCAGCTTAGGGACAGGGCGAAAAGTCTTC. The V and J genes are TRBV3 and TRBJ1-1; TRBD1 matches at 8 bases. The read terminates 1 residue ahead of where the CDR3 ends, so the germline J gene completes it. V was pared by 1 base and J by 9 bases, with 4 bases of the junction left unmatched. This CDR3 region has 13 residues. CDR1 SNHLY and CDR2 FYNGKV come from the germline V gene (reference sequence).

This clone was seen more than once but under ten times. Gene names are the mouse ones. The CDR3 is cut off 1 residue early in the read; its end comes from the germline J gene. The chain couples TRBV26 to TRBJ1-6; the D gene is possibly TRBD1 (5 bases). TRBJ1-6 is treated as an ORF (open reading frame) with a function not yet certain. The CDR3 has 14 amino acids. V was clipped by 5 bases and J by 7 bases, with 12 bases between them. The germline CDR1 and CDR2 sequences are KGHPV and FQNQEV (reference sequence). The CDR3 is CASSTQEGNSPLYF. Incomplete CDR3 DNA: TGTGCCAGCAGTACGCAGGAGGGGAATTCGCCCCTCTAC.